This record looks at one TCR beta chain sequence and its context. With a J-beta primer mix and a sample-barcoded 5' primer, a second PCR ran roughly 6 to 11 cycles. TCRdb ran MiXCR on the 5' RACE reads and lists one entry per CDR3 protein. Here the sample spans more than 900,000 distinct CDR3 sequences, 25% to 30% being singletons. CDR1 is DFQATT, CDR2 SNEGSKA, per germline (reference sequence). V trimming: 4 bases; J trimming: 4 bases; junction bases outside the gene matches: 10. The CDR3 contains 16 residues. These data originate in a study of blood T cells in healthy people across ages. These data were also reused for a study on T cells of mothers and their children.

Material: blood. The genes are TRBV20-1 and TRBJ1-5; 10 bases are a match to TRBD1. The TCR sequence derives from a woman in her 40s in good health. The CDR3 nucleotides read TGCAGTGCTACATTACGGGACAGGGGTAAGAATCAGCCCCAGCATTTT. Translating gives CSATLRDRGKNQPQHF.